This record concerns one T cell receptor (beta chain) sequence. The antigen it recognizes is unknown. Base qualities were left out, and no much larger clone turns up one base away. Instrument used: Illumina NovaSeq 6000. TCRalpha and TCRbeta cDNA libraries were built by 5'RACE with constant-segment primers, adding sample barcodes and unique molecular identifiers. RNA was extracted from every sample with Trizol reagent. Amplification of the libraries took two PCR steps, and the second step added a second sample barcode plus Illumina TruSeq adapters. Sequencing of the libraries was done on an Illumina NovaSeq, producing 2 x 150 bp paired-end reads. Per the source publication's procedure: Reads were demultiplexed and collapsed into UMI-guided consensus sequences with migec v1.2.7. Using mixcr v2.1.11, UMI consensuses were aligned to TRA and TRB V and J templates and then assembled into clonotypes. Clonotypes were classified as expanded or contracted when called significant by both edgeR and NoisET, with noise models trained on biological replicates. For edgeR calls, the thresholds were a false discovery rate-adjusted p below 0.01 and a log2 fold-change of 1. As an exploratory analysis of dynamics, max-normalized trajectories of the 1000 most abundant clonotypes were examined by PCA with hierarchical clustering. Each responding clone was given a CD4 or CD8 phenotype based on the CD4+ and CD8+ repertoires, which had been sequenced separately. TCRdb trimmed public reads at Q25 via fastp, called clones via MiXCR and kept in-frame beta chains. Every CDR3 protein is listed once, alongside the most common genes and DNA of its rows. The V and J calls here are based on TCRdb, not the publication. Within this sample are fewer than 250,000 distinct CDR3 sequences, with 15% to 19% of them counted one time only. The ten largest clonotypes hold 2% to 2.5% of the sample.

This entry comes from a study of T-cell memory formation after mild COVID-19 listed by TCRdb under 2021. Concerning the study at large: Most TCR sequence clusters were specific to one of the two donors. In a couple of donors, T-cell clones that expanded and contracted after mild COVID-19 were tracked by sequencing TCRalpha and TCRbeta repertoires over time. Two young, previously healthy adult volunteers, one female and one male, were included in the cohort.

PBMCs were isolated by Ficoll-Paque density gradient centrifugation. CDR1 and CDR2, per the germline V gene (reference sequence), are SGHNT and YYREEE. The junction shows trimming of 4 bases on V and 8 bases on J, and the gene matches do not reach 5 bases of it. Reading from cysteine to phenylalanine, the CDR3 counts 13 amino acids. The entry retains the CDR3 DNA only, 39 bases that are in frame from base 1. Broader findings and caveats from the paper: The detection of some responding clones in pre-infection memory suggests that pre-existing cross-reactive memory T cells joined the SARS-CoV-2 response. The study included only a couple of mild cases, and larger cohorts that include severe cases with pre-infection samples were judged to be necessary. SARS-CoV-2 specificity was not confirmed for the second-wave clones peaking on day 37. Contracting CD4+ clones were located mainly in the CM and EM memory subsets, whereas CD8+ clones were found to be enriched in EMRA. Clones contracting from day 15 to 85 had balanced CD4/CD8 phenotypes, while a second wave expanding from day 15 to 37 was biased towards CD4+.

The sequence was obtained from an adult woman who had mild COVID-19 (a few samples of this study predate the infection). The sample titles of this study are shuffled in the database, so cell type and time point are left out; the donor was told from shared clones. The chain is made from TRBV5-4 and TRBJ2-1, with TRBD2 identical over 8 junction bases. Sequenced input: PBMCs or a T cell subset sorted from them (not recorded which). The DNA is TGTGCCAGCAGCAGACGGGGGGGCCATGAGCAGTTCTTC. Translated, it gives CASSRRGGHEQFF.